Listed below are T cell receptor beta chains from one sample, sequenced in a study of T cells in localized non-small cell lung cancer. TCRdb's table, derived via immunoSEQ multiplex PCR, lists solely in-frame clones and lacks some. The sample lists tens of thousands of clones, less than 85% occurring once. The material was PBMCs, obtained before any cancer treatment. Receptors were obtained from a man between 40 and 69 years old with stage II squamous cell lung carcinoma. The CDR3 runs from the conserved cysteine through the conserved F or W. A D gene is named only where the DNA matches it firmly. The size of a clone is reported for some rows only, either as once, few or many, or as a class for expanded clones.

v_call	clone_size	d_call	j_call	cdr3_nt	cdr3_aa
TRBV7-2	-	-	TRBJ2-7	TGTGCCAGCAGCGTGGTAGGAGGCGGCTACGAGCAGTACTTC	CASSVVGGGYEQYF
TRBV27	-	-	TRBJ2-2	TGTGCCAGCAGCTCCGGGACGGAATTTAACACCGGGGAGCTGTTTTTT	CASSSGTEFNTGELFF
TRBV5-4	-	TRBD1	TRBJ2-5	TGTGCCAGCAGCTGGGACAGACAAGAGACCCAGTACTTC	CASSWDRQETQYF
TRBV5-5	-	-	TRBJ2-5	TGTGCCAGCAGCTTGGGGGATCAAGAGACCCAGTACTTC	CASSLGDQETQYF
TRBV15	-	-	TRBJ2-7	TGTGCCACCAGCAGAGATCGTAGGACCCAGGGATCCTACGAGCAGTACTTC	CATSRDRRTQGSYEQYF
TRBV4-1	-	-	TRBJ2-1	TGCGCCAGCAGCCAATCCCCCACAAGTCTTTCCTACAATGAGCAGTTCTTC	CASSQSPTSLSYNEQFF
TRBV6-6	-	TRBD1	TRBJ2-5	TGTGCCAGCAGTCGACAGGGCATCGAGACCCAGTACTTC	CASSRQGIETQYF
TRBV23-1	-	-	TRBJ1-5	TGCGCCAGCAGTCCGGATCCCCCCCAGCCCCAGCATTTT	CASSPDPPQPQHF
TRBV6-5	-	-	TRBJ2-7	TGTGCCAGCAGTTACTTGCAGTCCTACGAGCAGTACTTC	CASSYLQSYEQYF
TRBV7-2	-	-	TRBJ1-1	TGTGCCAGCAGCGCCCAGGGCCAGGCGAACACTGAAGCTTTCTTT	CASSAQGQANTEAFF
TRBV29-1	-	TRBD1	TRBJ2-7	TGCAGCGTTGAAGATGACAGGGGGCCCTACGAGCAGTACTTC	CSVEDDRGPYEQYF
TRBV9	-	TRBD1	TRBJ2-2	TGTGCCAGCAGCGGACCGGGACAGGGAACCGGGGAGCTGTTTTTT	CASSGPGQGTGELFF
TRBV5-1	-	-	TRBJ1-2	TGCGCCAGCAGCAACCCCGGGACAAATGGCTACACCTTC	CASSNPGTNGYTF
TRBV6-1	once	-	TRBJ1-4	TGTGCCAGCAGCGATCAGGGAGGGCTGTTTTTT	CASSDQGGLFF
TRBV11-2	-	-	TRBJ2-7	TGTGCCAGCAGCTCCGCTATTTTGGGTCGGGGCGTATACGAGCAGTACTTC	CASSSAILGRGVYEQYF
TRBV27	few	TRBD2	TRBJ2-7	TGTGCCAGCAGTCCGTCTAGCGGCTGGTCCCTCTCCTACGAGCAGTACTTC	CASSPSSGWSLSYEQYF
TRBV2	few	-	TRBJ1-5	TGTGCCAGCAGTCGGACTGCCGGAAATCAGCCCCAGCATTTT	CASSRTAGNQPQHF
TRBV27	-	TRBD1	TRBJ1-1	TGTGCCAGCAGTCCGACAGGGGCCGCCGAGGGAGCTTTCTTT	CASSPTGAAEGAFF
TRBV5-6	once	TRBD2	TRBJ2-7	TGTGCCAGCAGCTTGGTATCGGGACTAGTCTTAACCTCCTACGAGCAGTACTTC	CASSLVSGLVLTSYEQYF
TRBV30	-	-	TRBJ2-1	TGTGCCTGGACTTGGAGGGTTGTAGGTGAGCAGTTCTTC	CAWTWRVVGEQFF
TRBV11-2	-	-	TRBJ1-1	TGTGCCAGCAGCTGGGAGGGCTCCACTGAAGCTTTCTTT	CASSWEGSTEAFF
TRBV7-8	-	-	TRBJ2-2	TGTGCCAGCAGCATCAGGGGTTCCGGGGAGCTGTTTTTT	CASSIRGSGELFF
TRBV5-6	-	-	TRBJ1-1	TGTGCCAGCAGTTCTCCGAACACTGAAGCTTTCTTT	CASSSPNTEAFF
TRBV2	few	-	TRBJ1-5	TGTGCCAGCAGTGAAGAAGGGGGATTCAATCAGCCCCAGCATTTT	CASSEEGGFNQPQHF
TRBV7-2	-	TRBD2	TRBJ2-7	TGTGCCAGCAAGAGCGGGGGGGCGAGGTACGAGCAGTACTTC	CASKSGGARYEQYF
TRBV29-1	-	TRBD1	TRBJ1-3	TGCAGCGTCCGGGACAGGGGCGGCAACACCATATATTTT	CSVRDRGGNTIYF
TRBV7-8	-	-	TRBJ1-6	TGTGCCAGCAGCTCCGAACTCAATTCACCCCTCCACTTT	CASSSELNSPLHF
TRBV7-2	-	TRBD1	TRBJ2-5	TGTGCCAGCAGCTTATGGGACAGGGGGTACCGGGGGGAGACCCAGTACTTC	CASSLWDRGYRGETQYF
TRBV9	-	-	TRBJ2-3	TGTGCCAGCAGCGTAGCTTGGGCAGATACGCAGTATTTT	CASSVAWADTQYF
TRBV7-9	-	-	TRBJ2-3	TGTGCCAGCTTAGCGGTCTTAGGGGATACGCAGTATTTT	CASLAVLGDTQYF
TRBV6-5	-	-	TRBJ2-7	TGTGCCAGCAGACTCGGTGGGGAGCAGTACTTC	CASRLGGEQYF
TRBV29-1	-	-	TRBJ2-7	TGCAGCGTTGCAACAGGGTACGAGCAGTACTTC	CSVATGYEQYF
TRBV5-1	-	TRBD2	TRBJ2-1	TGCGCCAGCATGACTAGCGGGAGGGGTGAGCAGTTCTTC	CASMTSGRGEQFF
TRBV5-4	-	-	TRBJ1-2	TGTGCCGGTAGTCGGGAGAACTATGGCTACACCTTC	CAGSRENYGYTF
TRBV27	few	-	TRBJ2-7	TGTGCCAGCAGTTTATTTGGTCACTACGAGCAGTACTTC	CASSLFGHYEQYF
TRBV6-1	-	-	TRBJ1-1	TGTGCCAGCCGAACCCGGACGGGGCGGACTGAAGCTTTCTTT	CASRTRTGRTEAFF
TRBV28	-	-	TRBJ1-5	TGTGCCAGCAGTTTGAAATCGACCCAGCATTTT	CASSLKSTQHF
TRBV27	-	-	TRBJ2-1	TGTGCCAGCAGCAGGACCGGCCCAAATTACAATGAGCAGTTCTTC	CASSRTGPNYNEQFF
TRBV28	few	-	TRBJ1-5	TGTGCCAGCACCTCCAGGGCGGGCCTGCCCCAGCATTTT	CASTSRAGLPQHF
TRBV5-5	few	-	TRBJ1-1	TGTGCCAGCAGCTTCGGGTACGACATGAACACTGAAGCTTTCTTT	CASSFGYDMNTEAFF
TRBV7-9	-	-	TRBJ2-7	TGTGCCAGCAGCTCAGGGCCTTGGGAGTACTTC	CASSSGPWEYF
TRBV27	few	-	TRBJ1-5	TGTGCCAGCAGTCCCACCCGGTTTCAGCATCAGCCCCAGCATTTT	CASSPTRFQHQPQHF
TRBV7-9	-	-	TRBJ1-6	TGTGCCAGCAGCGCCAATTCCGAGGATCGTTCACCCCTCCACTTT	CASSANSEDRSPLHF